The clone carrying this T cell receptor beta chain was recorded only once. No antigen is known for it. The sample is drawn from a study of cytomegalovirus exposure and HLA in healthy donors. Study-wide results and limits: It was found in a later analysis that first-cohort TCR clusters tended to co-occur in the 120 validation repertoires. A classifier reportedly called cytomegalovirus status with high sensitivity and specificity. It was fewer than 200 TCR beta chains that were listed as cytomegalovirus-associated.

Profiling relied on immunoSEQ multiplex PCR, and the TCRdb table lists in-frame clones only, not all of them. The profile shows about 66,000 clones, 95% to 98% of them singletons. Germline assignment: CDR1 SGDLS and CDR2 YYNGEE. The V end lost 3 bases, the J end lost 4 bases, and 13 bases lay between the germline ends. The CDR3 has 14 residues. The TCR sequence derives from a woman aged 18-30 years in good health and CMV-seropositive. The sequencing input was PBMCs. The chain joins TRBV9 to TRBJ1-1; perhaps TRBD1 as D (6 bases). The CDR3 DNA reads TGTGCCAGCAGCGAGGGGGGGGGACCCACTGAAGCTTTCTTT. Its translation is CASSEGGGPTEAFF.